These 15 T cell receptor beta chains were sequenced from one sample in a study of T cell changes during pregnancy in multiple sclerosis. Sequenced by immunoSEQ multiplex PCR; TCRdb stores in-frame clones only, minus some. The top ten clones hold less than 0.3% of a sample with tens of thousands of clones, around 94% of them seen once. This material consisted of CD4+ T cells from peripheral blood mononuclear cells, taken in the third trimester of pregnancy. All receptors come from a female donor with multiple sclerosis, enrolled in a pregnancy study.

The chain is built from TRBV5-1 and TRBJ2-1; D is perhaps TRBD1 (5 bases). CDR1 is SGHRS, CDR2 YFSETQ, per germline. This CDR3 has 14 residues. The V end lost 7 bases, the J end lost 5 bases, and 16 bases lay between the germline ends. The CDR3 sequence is CASGQGHGNNEQFF. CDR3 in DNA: TGCGCCAGCGGGCAGGGCCATGGGAACAATGAGCAGTTCTTC.

The CDR3: CASSLVSGSTDTQYF. The CDR3 bases are TGCGCCAGCAGCTTGGTTAGCGGGAGCACAGATACGCAGTATTTT. V gene TRBV5-1 combines with J gene TRBJ2-3, with 7 bases identical to TRBD2. Looked up from germline, CDR1 is SGHRS and CDR2 is YFSETQ. V lost 0 bases to trimming and J lost 0 bases; unmatched junction nucleotides: 1. The CDR3 has 15 residues.

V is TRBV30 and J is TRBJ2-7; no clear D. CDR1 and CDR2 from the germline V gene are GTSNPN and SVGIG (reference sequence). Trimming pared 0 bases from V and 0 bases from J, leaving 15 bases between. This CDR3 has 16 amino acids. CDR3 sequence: CAWSVLFPHSSYEQYF. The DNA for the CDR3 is TGTGCCTGGAGTGTGCTATTCCCCCACTCCTCCTACGAGCAGTACTTC.

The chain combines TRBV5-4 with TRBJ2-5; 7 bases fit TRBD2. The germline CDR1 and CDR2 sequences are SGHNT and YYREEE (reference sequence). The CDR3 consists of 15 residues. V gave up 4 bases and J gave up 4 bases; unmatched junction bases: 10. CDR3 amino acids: CASSPPPGGRETQYF. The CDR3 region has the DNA TGTGCCAGCAGCCCCCCCCCGGGAGGAAGAGAGACCCAGTACTTC.

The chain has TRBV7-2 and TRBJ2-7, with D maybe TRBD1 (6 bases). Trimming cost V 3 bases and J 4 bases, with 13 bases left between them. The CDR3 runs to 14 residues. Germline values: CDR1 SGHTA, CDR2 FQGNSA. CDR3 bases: TGTGCCAGCAGCTTCGATGGGGGCGGGTACGAGCAGTACTTC. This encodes CASSFDGGGYEQYF.

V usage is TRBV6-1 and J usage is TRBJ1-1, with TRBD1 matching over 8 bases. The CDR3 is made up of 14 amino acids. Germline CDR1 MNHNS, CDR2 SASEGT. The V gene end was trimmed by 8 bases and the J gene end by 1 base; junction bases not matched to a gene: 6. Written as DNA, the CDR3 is TGTGCCAGCGAAAACAGGGGGACGAACACTGAAGCTTTCTTT. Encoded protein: CASENRGTNTEAFF.

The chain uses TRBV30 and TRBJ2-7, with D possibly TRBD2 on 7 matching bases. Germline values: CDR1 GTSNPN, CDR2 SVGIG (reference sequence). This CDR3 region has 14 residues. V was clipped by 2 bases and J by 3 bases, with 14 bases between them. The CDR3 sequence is CAWSSDGGLYEQYF. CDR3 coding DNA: TGTGCCTGGAGTAGTGACGGGGGGCTCTACGAGCAGTACTTC.

CDR3 protein: CASSIDSETGQPQHF. DNA for the CDR3: TGTGCCAGTAGTATAGATAGCGAAACGGGTCAGCCCCAGCATTTT. The V gene is TRBV19, the J gene TRBJ1-5; D gene uncertain. The CDR3 totals 15 residues. Trimming took off 0 bases at V and 6 bases at J, with 12 bases between the two ends. Per the germline V gene, CDR1 is LNHDA and CDR2 is SQIVND (reference sequence).

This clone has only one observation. The CDR3 DNA follows: TGTGCCAGCAGTGAATCGAGGGCAGGGGGCTTTAATCAGCCCCAGCATTTT. Its protein product is CASSESRAGGFNQPQHF. The chain uses TRBV6-1 and TRBJ1-5, with 8 positions matching TRBD1. Trimming removed 2 bases from V and 4 bases from J; junction bases left unmatched: 10. From germline, CDR1 is MNHNS and CDR2 SASEGT. The CDR3 is 17 residues long.

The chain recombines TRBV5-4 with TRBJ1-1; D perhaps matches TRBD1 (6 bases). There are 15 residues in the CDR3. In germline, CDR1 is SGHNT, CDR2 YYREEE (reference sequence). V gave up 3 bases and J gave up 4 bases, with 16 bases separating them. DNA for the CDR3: TGTGCCAGCAGCTCCCCGGCGGGGGGCGGCACTGAAGCTTTCTTT. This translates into CASSSPAGGGTEAFF.

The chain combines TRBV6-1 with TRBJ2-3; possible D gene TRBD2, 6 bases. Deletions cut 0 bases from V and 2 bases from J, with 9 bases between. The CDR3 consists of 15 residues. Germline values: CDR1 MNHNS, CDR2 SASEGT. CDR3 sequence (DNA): TGTGCCAGCAGTGAAGCAGGCGGGAACACAGATACGCAGTATTTT. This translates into CASSEAGGNTDTQYF.

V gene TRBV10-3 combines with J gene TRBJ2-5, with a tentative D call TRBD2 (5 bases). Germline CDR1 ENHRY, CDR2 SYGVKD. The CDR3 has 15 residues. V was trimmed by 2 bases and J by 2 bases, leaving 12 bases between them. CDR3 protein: CAISERRTPQETQYF. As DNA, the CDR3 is TGTGCCATCAGTGAGAGGAGGACTCCGCAAGAGACCCAGTACTTC.

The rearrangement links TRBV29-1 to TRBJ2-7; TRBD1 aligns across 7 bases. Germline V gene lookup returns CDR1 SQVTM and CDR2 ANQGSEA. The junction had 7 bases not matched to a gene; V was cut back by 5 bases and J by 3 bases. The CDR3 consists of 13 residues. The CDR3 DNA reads TGCAGCGTTAGGGTGACAGGGAACTACGAGCAGTACTTC. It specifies CSVRVTGNYEQYF.

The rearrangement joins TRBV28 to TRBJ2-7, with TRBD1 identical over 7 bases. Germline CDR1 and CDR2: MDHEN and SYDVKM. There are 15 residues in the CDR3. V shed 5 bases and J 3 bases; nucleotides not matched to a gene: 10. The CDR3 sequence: CASSVSGTAIYEQYF. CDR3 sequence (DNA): TGTGCCAGCAGTGTATCCGGGACAGCAATCTACGAGCAGTACTTC.

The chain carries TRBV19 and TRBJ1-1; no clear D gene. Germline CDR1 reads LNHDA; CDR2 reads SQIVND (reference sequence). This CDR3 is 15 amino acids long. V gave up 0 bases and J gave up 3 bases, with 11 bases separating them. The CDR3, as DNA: TGTGCCAGTAGTATAGATCCCCAGAGGCACACTGAAGCTTTCTTT. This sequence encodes CASSIDPQRHTEAFF.